The clone carrying this T cell receptor beta chain was observed a handful of times. What it binds is not known. In the original workflow: Clinicopathological groups differed in CDR3, with these differences serving to build a distant-metastasis classifier for papillary thyroid cancer. TCRdb ran MiXCR on the PCR reads. These V and J calls originate from TCRdb's pipeline instead of the authors' own analysis. The sample has around 16,000 clones, 33% seen once. The data were obtained in a study of metastatic and nonmetastatic thyroid tumors. At the level of the study: Comparative analysis of repertoires was undertaken across blood and tumor or nodule tissue obtained from malignant and benign thyroid patients.

Thyroid surgery was performed in patients who had received no treatment beforehand. Study-level points and caveats: TCR beta diversity was reportedly significantly higher in malignant thyroid tumors than benign nodules, in blood and tumor.

The receptor comes from a male donor with papillary thyroid cancer or a benign thyroid nodule (not recorded which). Some clones in this sample may be carry-over from other donors' samples. The sequencing input was tumor tissue.

The CDR3 nucleotides read TGTGCCAGCAGTGCCATACCGGGGAGTACAGATACGCAGTATTTT. It is translated as CASSAIPGSTDTQYF. This chain links TRBV6-4 with TRBJ2-3, with D perhaps matching TRBD2 (5 bases). CDR1 and CDR2 from the germline V gene are MRHNA and SNTAGT. V lost 4 bases to trimming and J lost 3 bases, with 14 bases between them. This CDR3 is 15 amino acids long.